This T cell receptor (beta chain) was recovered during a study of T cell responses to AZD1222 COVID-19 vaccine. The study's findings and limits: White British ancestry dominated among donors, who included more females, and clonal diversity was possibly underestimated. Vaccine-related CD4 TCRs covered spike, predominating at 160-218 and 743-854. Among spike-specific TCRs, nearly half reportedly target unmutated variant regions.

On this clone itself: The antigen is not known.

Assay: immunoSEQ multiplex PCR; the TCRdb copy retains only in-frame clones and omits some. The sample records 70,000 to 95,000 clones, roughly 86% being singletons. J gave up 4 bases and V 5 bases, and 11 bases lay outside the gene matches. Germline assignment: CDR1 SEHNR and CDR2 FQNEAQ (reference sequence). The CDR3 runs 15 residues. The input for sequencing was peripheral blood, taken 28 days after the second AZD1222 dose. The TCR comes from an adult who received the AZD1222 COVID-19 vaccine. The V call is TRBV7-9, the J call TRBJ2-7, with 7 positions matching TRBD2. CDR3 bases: TGTGCCAGCAGCCCCCGCCCCAACGGGGGGTACGAGCAGTACTTC. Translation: CASSPRPNGGYEQYF.